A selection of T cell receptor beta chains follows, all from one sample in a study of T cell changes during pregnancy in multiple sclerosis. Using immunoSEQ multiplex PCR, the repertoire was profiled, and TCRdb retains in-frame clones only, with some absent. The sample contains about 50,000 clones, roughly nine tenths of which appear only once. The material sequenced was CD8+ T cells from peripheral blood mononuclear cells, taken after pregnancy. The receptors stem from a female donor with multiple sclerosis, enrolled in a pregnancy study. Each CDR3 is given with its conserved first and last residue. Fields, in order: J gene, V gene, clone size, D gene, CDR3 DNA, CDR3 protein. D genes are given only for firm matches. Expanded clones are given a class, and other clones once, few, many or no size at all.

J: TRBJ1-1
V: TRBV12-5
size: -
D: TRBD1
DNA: TGTGCTAGTGGTTTTCCACAGGGGGCCCGGAACACTGAAGCTTTCTTT
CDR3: CASGFPQGARNTEAFF

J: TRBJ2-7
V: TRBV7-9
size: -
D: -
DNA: TGTGCCAGCAGCTTAGGGACAACCTACGAGCAGTACTTC
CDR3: CASSLGTTYEQYF

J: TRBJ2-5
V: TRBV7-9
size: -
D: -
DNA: TGTGCCAGCAGCTTCGATCAGGGATTGGTGGAGACCCAGTACTTC
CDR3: CASSFDQGLVETQYF

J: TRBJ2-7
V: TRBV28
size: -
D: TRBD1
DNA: TGTGCCAGCAGTTTTACCCGACAGGGTACCTACGAGCAGTACTTC
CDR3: CASSFTRQGTYEQYF

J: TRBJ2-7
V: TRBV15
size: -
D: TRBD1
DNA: TGTGCCACCAGCAGAGATTTGGGACAGGGAACCTACGAGCAGTACTTC
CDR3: CATSRDLGQGTYEQYF

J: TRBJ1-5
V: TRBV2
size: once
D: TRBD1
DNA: TGTGCCAGCATCGCGACAGGGGGCGGGAATCAGCCCCAGCATTTT
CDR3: CASIATGGGNQPQHF

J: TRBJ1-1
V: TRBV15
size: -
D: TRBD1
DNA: TGTGCCACCAGCAGTCCGGGACAGGGGATCCGCACTGAAGCTTTCTTT
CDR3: CATSSPGQGIRTEAFF

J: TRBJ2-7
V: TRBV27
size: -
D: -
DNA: TGTGCCAGCAGTCCTAGGGACAACACCTACGAGCAGTACTTC
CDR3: CASSPRDNTYEQYF

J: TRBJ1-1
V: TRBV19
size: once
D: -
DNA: TGTGCCAGTAGTATAGATGGGGGCTTCACTGAAGCTTTCTTT
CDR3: CASSIDGGFTEAFF

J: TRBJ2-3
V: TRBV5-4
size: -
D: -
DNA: TGTGCCAGCAGTACACAAGGGGGGGGGCGCGCAGATACGCAGTATTTT
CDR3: CASSTQGGGRADTQYF

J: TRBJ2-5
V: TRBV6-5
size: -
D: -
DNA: TGTGCCAGCCAGACGACAGGGGACTATCAAGAGACCCAGTACTTC
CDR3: CASQTTGDYQETQYF

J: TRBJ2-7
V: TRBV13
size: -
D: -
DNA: TGTGCCAGCAGCTTTTACTCCCCGGGGGGCACCGAGCAGTACTTC
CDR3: CASSFYSPGGTEQYF

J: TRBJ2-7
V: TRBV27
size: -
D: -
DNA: TGTGCCAGCAGTTTGGGCTTCTCCTACGAGCAGTACTTC
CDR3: CASSLGFSYEQYF

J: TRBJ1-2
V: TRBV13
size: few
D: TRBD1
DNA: TGTGCCAGCAGCTTAGTGTCCGGGACAGATGGCTACACCTTC
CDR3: CASSLVSGTDGYTF

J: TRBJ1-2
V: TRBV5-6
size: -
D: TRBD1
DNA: TGTGCCAGCAGCGAGGGGACAGGGGATGGCTACACCTTC
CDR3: CASSEGTGDGYTF

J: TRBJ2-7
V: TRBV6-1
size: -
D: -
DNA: TGTGCCAGCAGTGTTAGCAATATAGCAGCCGAGCAGTACTTC
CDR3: CASSVSNIAAEQYF

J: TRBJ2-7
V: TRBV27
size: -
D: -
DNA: TGTGCCAGCAGTTTCCTGGGAGAGGAGCAGTACTTC
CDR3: CASSFLGEEQYF

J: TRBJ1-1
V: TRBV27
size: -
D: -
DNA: TGTGCCAGCAGTTTAGGGGCGGCAATGAACACTGAAGCTTTCTTT
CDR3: CASSLGAAMNTEAFF

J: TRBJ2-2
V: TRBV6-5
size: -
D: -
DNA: TGTGCCAGCAGTTACTCGTGGGGGGACTTCACCGGGGAGCTGTTTTTT
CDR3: CASSYSWGDFTGELFF

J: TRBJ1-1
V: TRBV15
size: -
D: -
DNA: TGTGCCACCAGCAGAGGACAGGCGGAAGCTTTCTTT
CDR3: CATSRGQAEAFF

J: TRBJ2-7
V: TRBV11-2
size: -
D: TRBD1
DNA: TGTGCCAGCAGCTTTGGGACAGCCTACGAGCAGTACTTC
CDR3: CASSFGTAYEQYF

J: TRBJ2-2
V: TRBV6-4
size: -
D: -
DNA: TGTGCCAGCAGTGAATCGCGGGACTTGAACACCGGGGAGCTGTTTTTT
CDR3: CASSESRDLNTGELFF

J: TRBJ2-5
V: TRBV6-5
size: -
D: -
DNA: TGTGCCAGCAGTTACCTGACAGGAAACCAAGAGACCCAGTACTTC
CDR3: CASSYLTGNQETQYF

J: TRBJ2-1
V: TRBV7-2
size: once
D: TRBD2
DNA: TGTGCCAGCAGCTCGGCGGCGGGGGGCTCCTACAATGAGCAGTTCTTC
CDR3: CASSSAAGGSYNEQFF

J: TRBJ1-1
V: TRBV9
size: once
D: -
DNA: TGTGCCAGCAGCGCTCCGGAAGACCCCAGGGTAGCTGAAGCTTTCTTT
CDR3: CASSAPEDPRVAEAFF

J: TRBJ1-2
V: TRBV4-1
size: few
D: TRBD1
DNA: TGCGCCAGCAGCCAAGATCGAAGTAGGGCAGGGGGCATCGATGGCTACACCTTC
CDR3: CASSQDRSRAGGIDGYTF

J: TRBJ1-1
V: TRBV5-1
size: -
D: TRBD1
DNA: TGCGCCAGCAGCTTGACGGCAGGGGGCCCCTTGAACACTGAAGCTTTCTTT
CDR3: CASSLTAGGPLNTEAFF

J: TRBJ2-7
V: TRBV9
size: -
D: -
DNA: TGTGCCAGCAGCCCGGACTCGTACGAGCAGTACTTC
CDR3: CASSPDSYEQYF

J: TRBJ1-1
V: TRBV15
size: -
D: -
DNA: TGTGCCACCAGCAGAGACCCGGGGAGTAGACAATCGGACACTGAAGCTTTCTTT
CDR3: CATSRDPGSRQSDTEAFF

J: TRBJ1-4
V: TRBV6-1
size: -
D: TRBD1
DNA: TGTGCCAGCAGGATGGGACAGGCAAATGAAAAACTGTTTTTT
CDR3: CASRMGQANEKLFF

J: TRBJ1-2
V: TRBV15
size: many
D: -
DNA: TGTGCCACCAGCAGGGCCCTCGCGGGGAGTGGCTACACCTTC
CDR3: CATSRALAGSGYTF

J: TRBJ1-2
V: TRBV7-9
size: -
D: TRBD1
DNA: TGTGCCAGCAGCTTAGTTGGGACAGAATCTAACTATGGCTACACCTTC
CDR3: CASSLVGTESNYGYTF

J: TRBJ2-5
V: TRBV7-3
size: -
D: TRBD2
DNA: TGTGCCAGCAGCCAGGGAGTAGGCGGGGGATGGACCCAGTACTTC
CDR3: CASSQGVGGGWTQYF

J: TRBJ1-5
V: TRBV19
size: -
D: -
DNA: TGTGCCAGTAGTCCGAGACTTTTCGGAAGGTCGAGCAATCAGCCCCAGCATTTT
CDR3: CASSPRLFGRSSNQPQHF

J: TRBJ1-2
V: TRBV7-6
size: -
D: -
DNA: TGTGCCAGCAGCTTAGTCCGGGAGGGAGGCGACTATGGCTACACCTTC
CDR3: CASSLVREGGDYGYTF

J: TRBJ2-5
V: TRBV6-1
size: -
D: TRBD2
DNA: TGTGCCATACCGGGACTAGCTTTTGAGGCCCAGTACTTC
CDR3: CAIPGLAFEAQYF

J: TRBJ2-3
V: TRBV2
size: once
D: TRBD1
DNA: TGTGCCAGCGGCAGTCCCACAGGGACAGGGGGCGGTGATACGCAGTATTTT
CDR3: CASGSPTGTGGGDTQYF

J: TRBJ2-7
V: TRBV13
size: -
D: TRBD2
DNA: TGTGCCAGCAGCTTCACCGGACTAGCGGGGGAGCAGTACTTC
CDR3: CASSFTGLAGEQYF

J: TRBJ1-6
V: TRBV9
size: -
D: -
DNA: TGTGCCAGCAGCGTGGGGGCCTTTGGAGGCTCACCCCTCCACTTT
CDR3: CASSVGAFGGSPLHF

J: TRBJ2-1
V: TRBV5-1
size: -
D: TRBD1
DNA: TGCGCCAGCAGCTTGACAGGGGGCGGGGATGAGCAGTTCTTC
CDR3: CASSLTGGGDEQFF